This TCR beta chain is from a study of blood T cell repertoires in COVID-19. Study details: T cells, B-cell-depleted T cells, or PBMCs provided the cDNA or gDNA that served as material.

Authors' methods: From reference gene primer amplification, estimates of nucleated cell counts were derived. Produced via immunoSEQ multiplex PCR; TCRdb's table is partial and in-frame only. V, J and clone size reflect that table, while D and trimming were determined from the DNA. Here the sample spans some 64,000 clones, 65% to 80% being singletons. The sample taken for sequencing was peripheral blood. The clonotype comes from a man in his fifties or sixties with acute or convalescent COVID-19.

CDR3 loop: CASSSTSGSSKNIQYF. The CDR3 DNA reads as TGTGCCAGCAGCTCGACTAGCGGGAGTTCTAAAAACATTCAGTACTTC. The chain uses TRBV11-2 and TRBJ2-4; 12 bases map to TRBD2. The V segment lost 4 bases and the J segment 4 bases; nucleotides outside the gene matches: 5. The CDR3 runs 16 residues. Germline V gene sequence: CDR1 SGHAT, CDR2 FQNNGV. The whole variable domain, filled in from reference TRBV11-2 and TRBJ2-4, reads EAGVAQSPRYKIIEKRQSVAFWCNPISGHATLYWYQQILGQGPKLLIQFQNNGVVDDSQLPKDRFSAERLKGVDSTLKIQPAKLEDSAVYLCASSSTSGSSKNIQYFGAGTRLSVL.